These 27 T cell receptor beta chains came from one sample sequenced in a study of blood T cell repertoires in COVID-19. Profiled with immunoSEQ multiplex PCR; TCRdb holds only in-frame clones, not every one. The sample comprises fewer than 250,000 clones, roughly four fifths of which are singletons, and approximately 4.8% rests with the top ten. The sample consisted of peripheral blood. Receptor source: a woman in her 70s with acute or convalescent COVID-19.

There are a few counts of this clone. The gene calls are TRBV5-5 and TRBJ1-2; unclear D gene. The length of the CDR3 is 12 residues. CDR1 is SGHKS and CDR2 is YYEKEE in the germline V gene (reference sequence). The V gene lost 0 bases and the J gene lost 3 bases, with 3 bases spanning the gap. CDR3 amino acids: CASSLADYGYTF. The CDR3 region has the DNA TGTGCCAGCAGCTTGGCCGACTATGGCTACACCTTC.

This clone was observed at least ten times. The genes are TRBV6-1 and TRBJ1-5; D gene unclear. The CDR3 has 14 residues. The V gene's germline CDR1 is MNHNS and CDR2 SASEGT. The V end was cut by 0 bases, the J end by 6 bases, with 9 bases between. In DNA form, the CDR3 reads TGTGCCAGCAGTGAAGCGCGAGGATCTCAGCCCCAGCATTTT. Protein: CASSEARGSQPQHF.

This chain joins TRBV7-2 and TRBJ1-3; D perhaps matches TRBD1 (6 bases). This CDR3 has 20 residues. Between the trimmed V and J ends, which lost 0 bases and 2 bases, there was a span of 23 bases. The V gene's germline CDR1 is SGHTA and CDR2 FQGNSA. The CDR3 DNA reads as TGTGCCAGCAGCTTAGCAGCCCTAAGACAGGAGCAGGACCCTGGAAACACCATATATTTT. Translation gives CASSLAALRQEQDPGNTIYF.

CDR3 amino acids: CASSLRHQQDREYF. In DNA form, the CDR3 reads TGTGCCAGCAGTTTAAGGCACCAACAGGACCGGGAGTACTTC. The V call is TRBV28, the J call TRBJ2-7; a weak D match, TRBD1 (5 bases). CDR1 and CDR2 from the germline V gene are MDHEN and SYDVKM. V was pared by 2 bases and J by 11 bases, with 19 bases between. The CDR3 extends over 14 amino acids.

The V gene is TRBV6-6, the J gene TRBJ1-1; 7 bases are shared with TRBD1. After removal of 8 bases from V and 8 bases from J, the junction contained 14 bases not matched to a gene. CDR1 and CDR2 from the germline V gene are MNHNY and SVGAGI (reference sequence). This CDR3 comprises 14 residues. CDR3 amino acids: CASGPNRGPLEAFF. The CDR3 bases are TGTGCCAGCGGCCCGAACAGGGGTCCCTTAGAAGCTTTCTTT.

The rearrangement joins TRBV5-1 to TRBJ2-5, with D uncertain. The CDR3 is made up of 13 amino acids. The V end lost 2 bases, the J end lost 2 bases, and 7 bases lay between the germline ends. Germline-derived CDR1 and CDR2 are SGHRS and YFSETQ. CDR3 in amino acids: CASSFGPQETQYF. In DNA, the CDR3 is TGCGCCAGCAGCTTTGGGCCGCAAGAGACCCAGTACTTC. Full variable domain (remainder filled in from reference TRBV5-1 and TRBJ2-5): KAGVTQTPRYLIKTRGQQVTLSCSPISGHRSVSWYQQTPGQGLQFLFEYFSETQRNKGNFPGRFSGRQFSNSRSEMNVSTLELGDSALYLCASSFGPQETQYFGPGTRLLVL.

This chain connects TRBV10-3 to TRBJ1-1; TRBD1 matches 10 bases. The V gene's germline CDR1 is ENHRY and CDR2 SYGVKD. This CDR3 is built from 17 residues. Trimming cost V 3 bases and J 0 bases; bases outside gene matches: 7. CDR3 nucleotides: TGTGCCATCAGTGACCGGGACAGGGGACCCATGAACACTGAAGCTTTCTTT. Encoded protein: CAISDRDRGPMNTEAFF.

The CDR3 coding sequence is TGTGCCAGCAGACAGAATTCCCCCGATTATGGCTACACCTTC. Translation gives CASRQNSPDYGYTF. The V gene is TRBV6-5, the J gene TRBJ1-2, with D uncertain. Germline values: CDR1 MNHEY, CDR2 SVGAGI. V gave up 6 bases and J gave up 5 bases, with 16 bases separating them. This CDR3 comprises 14 residues.

This chain uses TRBV28 with TRBJ1-2; 10 bases align to TRBD1. CDR1 and CDR2 (germline): MDHEN, SYDVKM. There are 14 residues in the CDR3. V trimming: 3 bases; J trimming: 7 bases; junction bases outside the gene matches: 5. CDR3 sequence: CASSFGQGETGYTF. DNA for the CDR3: TGTGCCAGCAGTTTCGGACAGGGGGAAACTGGCTACACCTTC.

Only a few counts were recorded for this clone. The rearrangement uses TRBV11-1 and TRBJ1-1; a weak D match, TRBD1 (5 bases). CDR1 is SGHAT and CDR2 is FQDESV in the germline V gene (reference sequence). Deletions cut 5 bases from V and 7 bases from J, with 17 bases between. This CDR3 comprises 14 residues. The CDR3 DNA follows: TGTGCCAGCAGCGACACCAGGAGGGGAAGTGAAGCTTTCTTT. This translates into CASSDTRRGSEAFF.

This rearrangement joins TRBV30 to TRBJ1-5, with 10 nucleotides matching TRBD1. The CDR3 sequence is 12 residues long. Losses at the gene ends were 8 bases for V and 7 bases for J; bases not matched to a gene: 5. In germline, CDR1 is GTSNPN, CDR2 SVGIG (reference sequence). The CDR3 is CASGTGEQPQHF. CDR3 nucleotide sequence: TGTGCCAGTGGGACAGGGGAACAGCCCCAGCATTTT.

V and J are TRBV28 and TRBJ1-2, with 8 bases that match TRBD1. The CDR3 sequence is 14 residues long. V lost 6 bases to trimming and J lost 2 bases; unmatched junction nucleotides: 5. CDR1 is MDHEN, CDR2 SYDVKM, per germline. The CDR3 DNA is TGTGCCAGCAGGCGGACAGGGTCGAACTATGGCTACACCTTC. The encoded protein is CASRRTGSNYGYTF.

As regards this clone: Other DNA sequences in the sample encode the same CDR3. This chain uses TRBV3-1 (or the pseudogene TRBV3-2) with TRBJ1-2, with D possibly being TRBD1 (6 bases). This CDR3 region has 13 residues. CDR1 LGHDT and CDR2 YNNKEL come from the germline V gene (reference sequence). The V end lost 4 bases, the J end lost 1 base, and 7 bases lay between the germline ends. The CDR3 is CASSPDSNYGYTF. The CDR3 DNA sequence: TGTGCCAGCAGCCCGGACAGTAACTATGGCTACACCTTC.

This clone was recorded many times. The chain recombines TRBV6-1 with TRBJ1-2; 7 nucleotides agree with TRBD1. V lost 4 bases to trimming and J lost 2 bases; unmatched junction nucleotides: 10. Germline V gene data show CDR1 as MNHNS and CDR2 as SASEGT. CDR3 length: 16 amino acids. CDR3 bases: TGTGCCAGCAGTGGACTTCCGGGACAGACGAACTATGGCTACACCTTC. This gives the protein CASSGLPGQTNYGYTF.

The CDR3 loop reads CASSQGSGYTF. For the CDR3, the DNA is TGTGCCAGCAGCCAAGGCAGTGGCTACACCTTC. The chain employs TRBV3-1 (or the pseudogene TRBV3-2) and TRBJ1-2; no definite D call. The CDR3 covers 11 residues. The V end lost 1 base, the J end lost 7 bases, and 4 bases lay between the germline ends. The germline CDR1 and CDR2 sequences are LGHDT and YNNKEL (reference sequence).

The J gene is TRBJ2-3, the V gene TRBV5-6; tentative D call: TRBD2 (6 bases). Germline CDR1 is SGHDT and CDR2 is YYEEEE. Trimming shortened V by 4 bases and J by 4 bases, and 13 bases separated the two germline ends. The length of the CDR3 is 14 residues. The CDR3 reads CASSRRVAADTQYF. In DNA, the CDR3 is TGTGCCAGCAGCCGTCGGGTAGCGGCAGATACGCAGTATTTT.

This chain joins TRBV28 and TRBJ1-1; TRBD1 might be the D (5 bases). CDR3 length: 17 amino acids. The germline CDR1 and CDR2 sequences are MDHEN and SYDVKM. V shed 6 bases and J shed 3 bases, with 23 bases lying between them. DNA for the CDR3: TGTGCCAGCAGACGGCGGAGGCGTGGGGGGGTTTACACTGAAGCTTTCTTT. Protein sequence: CASRRRRRGGVYTEAFF.

This rearrangement joins TRBV6-5 to TRBJ2-2, with a weak D call TRBD1 (6 bases). CDR1 is MNHEY and CDR2 is SVGAGI in the germline V gene. This CDR3 has 15 amino acids. V dropped 5 bases and J dropped 5 bases, with 15 bases sitting between them. The CDR3 spells CASSTGKLGTGELFF. CDR3 in DNA: TGTGCCAGCAGTACAGGGAAATTAGGAACCGGGGAGCTGTTTTTT.

On this clone itself: Other DNA sequences in the same sample also yield this CDR3. The rearrangement joins TRBV7-2 to TRBJ2-1; 7 nucleotides match TRBD1. The trim removed 5 bases at V and 4 bases at J, leaving 5 bases unmatched. CDR1 is SGHTA and CDR2 is FQGNSA in the germline V gene. This CDR3 is 14 amino acids long. The CDR3 DNA sequence: TGTGCCAGCAGCCTCCGGGACAGTTACAATGAGCAGTTCTTC. It is translated as CASSLRDSYNEQFF.

The V call is TRBV10-2, the J call TRBJ1-1; perhaps TRBD1 as D (5 bases). This CDR3 spans 12 amino acids. V shed 7 bases and J shed 1 base, with 7 bases lying between them. CDR1 and CDR2 (germline): WSHSY, SAAADI. The CDR3 DNA reads as TGCGCCAGCACAGACAGGAACACTGAAGCTTTCTTT. It specifies CASTDRNTEAFF.

Concerning this clone: Sequence at one end of the junction differs from germline and may be a read error. This sequence joins TRBV7-7 and TRBJ2-3; weak D call: TRBD1 (5 bases). Germline loops: CDR1 SSHAT, CDR2 FNYEAQ (reference sequence). The CDR3 runs 16 residues. CDR3 nucleotide sequence: TGTGCTAGCAGCTTAGGGGTCACAGGTCGCACAGATACGCAGTATTTT. Encoded protein: CASSLGVTGRTDTQYF. The variable domain in full, with the rest retrieved from reference TRBV7-7 and TRBJ2-3, is GAGVSQSPRYKVTKRGQDVTLRCDPISSHATLYWYQQALGQGPEFLTYFNYEAQPDKSGLPSDRFSAERPEGSISTLTIQRTEQRDSAMYRCASSLGVTGRTDTQYFGPGTRLTVL.

The rearrangement joins TRBV5-1 to TRBJ1-2; D possibly corresponds to TRBD1 (6 bases). V was cut by 1 base and J by 8 bases, with 15 bases left in between. Germline CDR1 and CDR2: SGHRS and YFSETQ. The CDR3 sequence is 14 residues long. The CDR3: CASSLSVQGEGYTF. CDR3 sequence (DNA): TGCGCCAGCAGCTTGTCTGTACAGGGTGAGGGCTACACCTTC.

This clone has a handful of counts. The chain links TRBV10-3 to TRBJ1-5; 7 nucleotides agree with TRBD1. The germline CDR1 and CDR2 sequences are ENHRY and SYGVKD. Trimming at V came to 4 bases and at J to 0 bases, leaving 9 bases not matched to a gene. The CDR3 has 17 residues. Written as DNA, the CDR3 is TGTGCCATCAGTGCCATGGAGACAGGGACTAGCAATCAGCCCCAGCATTTT. Translating gives CAISAMETGTSNQPQHF.

The sample holds many counts of this clone. This chain uses TRBV4-3 with TRBJ1-3; D unclear. Looked up from germline, CDR1 is LGHNA and CDR2 is YSLEER. The V end was cut by 0 bases, the J end by 0 bases, with 15 bases between. The CDR3 consists of 18 residues. The CDR3 reads CASSQDLRASSSGNTIYF. The CDR3 bases are TGCGCCAGCAGCCAAGATCTAAGAGCCTCATCCTCTGGAAACACCATATATTTT.

The CDR3 region is CASSLGTGSVGEQFF. CDR3 in DNA: TGTGCCAGCAGTCTTGGGACAGGGTCGGTCGGTGAGCAGTTCTTC. This chain connects TRBV11-3 to TRBJ2-1, with 9 positions matching TRBD1. Unmatched junction bases numbered 12, after V lost 6 bases and J lost 9 bases. Germline lookup yields CDR1 SGHNT and CDR2 YENEEA. CDR3 length: 15 residues.

The chain carries TRBV19 and TRBJ2-1, with a possible D match to TRBD1 (6 bases). Trimming removed 5 bases at V and 3 bases at J, with 8 bases between. CDR3 length: 13 amino acids. Germline CDR1 reads LNHDA; CDR2 reads SQIVND (reference sequence). This CDR3 is CASSEDSYNEQFF. As DNA, the CDR3 is TGTGCCAGTAGTGAGGACAGCTACAATGAGCAGTTCTTC.

Only one count was recorded for this clone. The CDR3 protein is CASSLMGTGDPRWHF. Here the CDR3 DNA reads TGTGCCAGCAGTTTAATGGGGACAGGGGATCCGCGGTGGCATTTT. The V gene is TRBV28, the J gene TRBJ1-5; 10 bases line up with TRBD1. Losses at the gene ends were 2 bases for V and 15 bases for J; bases not matched to a gene: 13. The CDR3 covers 15 residues. Germline V gene sequence: CDR1 MDHEN, CDR2 SYDVKM.